The table lists the clone carrying this T cell receptor beta chain with a few counts. TCRdb redid the calling of the 5' RACE reads with MiXCR, one entry per CDR3 protein. The sample contains 1.5 million to 2 million distinct CDR3 sequences, under 35% of which appear only once. The trim removed 3 bases at V and 6 bases at J, leaving 16 bases unmatched. The CDR3 loop spans 19 amino acids. From germline, CDR1 is KGHSH and CDR2 LQKENI. The sample comes from a study of identical twins. The sample comprised cord blood. The rearrangement links TRBV18 to TRBJ2-7, with 14 bases lining up with TRBD2. The receptor's source is a newborn girl in good health. CDR3 coding DNA: TGTGCCAGCTCACCGGGGCTGGGACTAGCGGGAGTGGTTTCGTGCGAGCAGTACTTC. Its translation is CASSPGLGLAGVVSCEQYF.